This T cell receptor beta chain comes out of a study of Graves' ophthalmopathy and Graves' hyperthyroidism listed by TCRdb under 2018. As for the study more broadly: Peripheral blood was collected at initial diagnosis, prior to any treatment. The study used signatures of the TCR beta repertoire to tell Graves' ophthalmopathy apart from Graves' hyperthyroidism and to predict which patients would progress to ophthalmopathy. In total, 135 blood samples were TCR-sequenced: 40 to 45 ophthalmopathy, 75 hyperthyroidism and roughly 17 hyperthyroidism-to-ophthalmopathy patients. To explore V-J signatures distinguishing ophthalmopathy from hyperthyroidism, a discovery set of 100 patients (more than 40 ophthalmopathy, 55 to 60 stable hyperthyroidism) was enrolled. The independent validation cohort included approximately 19 hyperthyroidism patients plus 17 patients who later progressed from hyperthyroidism to ophthalmopathy. T-cell repertoires of thyroid tissue and blood were compared in over five hyperthyroidism patients. After sampling, hyperthyroidism patients received methimazole starting at 30 mg daily, and ophthalmopathy patients received high-dose intravenous methylprednisolone. For training and testing, the approximately 92 patients in the discovery cohort were randomly divided in a 7:3 ratio. Results the study describes overall, beyond this receptor: Ophthalmopathy was separated from stable hyperthyroidism by the 13-signature model with about 85% sensitivity and less than 82% specificity in cross-validation and with 80%/75% in the test set. Most expanded thyroid clonotypes with frequency above 0.001 were also detected in blood, suggesting blood repertoires may reflect the thyroid immune response. In validation, the model predicted ophthalmopathy progression with about 71% sensitivity and less than 80% specificity; around twelve predicted patients were CT-confirmed with GO in a median of approximately 6.5 months. No statistical method was used to predetermine the sample size, and group allocation was not hidden from the investigators.

Stable hyperthyroidism was defined as no progression to ophthalmopathy within 18 months of follow-up. The hyperthyroidism patients were 18 to 65 years old and newly diagnosed, with a disease duration of less than 2 months. Anyone with other autoimmune diseases, uncontrolled infections, pregnancy or lactation was excluded from the study. Clinical symptoms, serum thyroxine, TRAb, thyroid ultrasound and orbital computed tomography formed the basis of the diagnosis. PBMCs were isolated from about 9.2 ml of fresh peripheral blood by Ficoll-Paque density gradient centrifugation. Total RNA was extracted using Trizol reagent, and RNA quality was checked on an Agilent 2100 Bioanalyzer. For repertoire sequencing, TCR beta CDR3 regions were amplified from RNA transcripts. HTBI primers and the Qiagen OneStep RT-PCR kit were used in a first-round RT-PCR, which was followed by a second-round multiplex PCR, size selection and purification. The libraries underwent paired-end sequencing with 100 bp reads on an Illumina HiSeq2000. As for the authors' bioinformatics: SOAPnuke was used to process the reads, throwing out any read that had adapters, had uncalled bases, had a mean Phred below 15, or lacked an exact constant-primer or identifier match. COPE v1.2.5 was used to merge the high-quality paired reads. Each unique nucleotide sequence was defined as a clonotype, and clonotypes were aligned to IMGT TRB V, D and J references with MiTCR v1.1. The analysis was limited to V-J combinations with a frequency above 0.0001, which together covered 99.2% of the repertoires. For each V-J combination, a TCR clonal expansion and chaos score was defined as F50 clonal expansion divided by the chaos observed in the TCRdist matrix. Features were reduced by Welch's t-statistics and random forest to around 13 V-J combinations, which fed a naive Bayes classifier. The Morisita-Horn index was used to measure how similar the thyroid and blood repertoires were. TCRdb reprocessed the public reads (quality trimming at Q25 with fastp, clone calling with MiXCR) and kept in-frame beta chains. CDR3 protein sequences are deduplicated, and each keeps its most common genes and DNA. The V and J calls were not made by the authors but by TCRdb's processing. Within this sample are some 410,000 distinct CDR3 sequences, with around a fifth of them counted one time only. More than 2.5% of the sample rests with the top ten.

About this clonotype: There is no known antigen for this receptor. Base qualities are not recorded, but no much larger clone differs from it by a single base.

From the cysteine through the phenylalanine, the CDR3 covers 14 amino acids. Only the CDR3 DNA stays, 42 bases, in frame from base 1. Reading the germline V gene gives CDR1 MDHEN and CDR2 SYDVKM. The junction shows trimming of 6 bases on V and 3 bases on J, plus 15 bases between the germline ends. The TCR originated in a woman aged 18 to 35 with stable Graves' hyperthyroidism. Donor details come from another sample of the same person, matched by shared clones. This chain is built from TRBV28 and TRBJ2-7; the D call is tentative, TRBD1 or TRBD2, as each matches 5 bases. The sample comprised peripheral blood. The CDR3 region reads CASSPEGTNYEQYF. In nucleotides, the sequence is TGTGCCAGCAGCCCCGAGGGGACGAACTACGAGCAGTACTTC.